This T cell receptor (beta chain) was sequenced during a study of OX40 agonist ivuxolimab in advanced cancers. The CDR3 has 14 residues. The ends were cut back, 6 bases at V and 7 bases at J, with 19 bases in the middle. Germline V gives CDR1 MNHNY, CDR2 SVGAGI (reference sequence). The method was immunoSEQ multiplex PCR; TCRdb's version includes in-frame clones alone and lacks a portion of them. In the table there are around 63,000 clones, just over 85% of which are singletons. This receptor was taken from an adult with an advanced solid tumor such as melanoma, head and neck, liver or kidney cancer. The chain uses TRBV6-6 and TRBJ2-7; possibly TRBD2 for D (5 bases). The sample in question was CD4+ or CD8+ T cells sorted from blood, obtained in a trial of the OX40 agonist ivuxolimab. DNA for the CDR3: TGTGCCAGCAGCTCGGTCCCCGAGACGGGAGAGCAGTACTTC. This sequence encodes CASSSVPETGEQYF.